These 12 T cell receptor beta chains originate from one sample sequenced in a study of beta chain features in type 1 diabetes. The antigens for these receptors are not known. Of the isolated RNA, all was reverse transcribed, and so the sequenced material was expressed TCRB transcripts. Sequencing was performed with immunoSEQ multiplex PCR; in TCRdb, only in-frame clones are kept and a portion is missing. The sample has more than 200,000 clones, 16% seen once. Findings and limits, study-wide: Patients with Type 1 diabetes showed moderately but significantly shorter TCRB CDR3s in all four CD4+ subsets.

Material for sequencing was naive CD4+ T cells from blood. The receptor set was obtained from a man between 25 and 39 years old with type 1 diabetes.

This chain links TRBV11-1 with TRBJ2-5, with a tentative D call TRBD2 (5 bases). V lost 2 bases to trimming and J lost 3 bases, with 7 bases between them. The germline V gene encodes CDR1 SGHAT and CDR2 FQDESV (reference sequence). The CDR3 has 13 amino acids. The CDR3 loop is CASSLLREETQYF. The CDR3, as DNA: TGTGCCAGCAGCTTATTGCGGGAAGAGACCCAGTACTTC.

This chain joins TRBV28 and TRBJ2-4, with TRBD2 matching 8 bases. The V gene's germline CDR1 is MDHEN and CDR2 SYDVKM. This CDR3 is 15 amino acids long. V was clipped by 3 bases and J by 3 bases; unmatched bases: 4. The CDR3 sequence is CASSFPGGIKNIQYF. Here the CDR3 DNA reads TGTGCCAGCAGTTTCCCGGGGGGGATCAAAAACATTCAGTACTTC.

The chain combines TRBV28 with TRBJ2-4; no reliable D call. The CDR3 contains 13 residues. The germline CDR1 and CDR2 sequences are MDHEN and SYDVKM. With 3 bases removed from V and 7 bases from J, the gap between germline ends came to 10 bases. The CDR3 sequence: CASSLAWMNIQYF. Written as DNA, the CDR3 is TGTGCCAGCAGTTTGGCTTGGATGAACATTCAGTACTTC.

This clone was picked up a small number of times. The CDR3 spells CATSRAAGDIQYF. The CDR3 DNA reads TGTGCCACCAGCAGAGCCGCAGGGGACATTCAGTACTTC. The V gene is TRBV15, the J gene TRBJ2-4; possibly TRBD1 for D (6 bases). The CDR3 is 13 amino acids. V gave up 1 base and J gave up 8 bases, with 9 bases separating them. Germline V gives CDR1 LNHNV, CDR2 YYDKDF (reference sequence).

This clone was observed a handful of times. Other DNA sequences of this sample code for an identical CDR3. The chain joins TRBV5-1 to TRBJ2-6; D uncertain. The CDR3 spans 15 residues. V was pared by 0 bases and J by 4 bases, with 8 bases between. CDR1 and CDR2 from the germline V gene are SGHRS and YFSETQ. CDR3 nucleotide sequence: TGCGCCAGCAGCTTGGGCTCCTCGGGGGCCAACGTCCTGACTTTC. It is translated as CASSLGSSGANVLTF.

The chain uses TRBV7-2 and TRBJ2-5; 9 nucleotides agree with TRBD2. The J call is doubtful: the DNA matches TRBJ2-7 better. The length of the CDR3 is 15 residues. Germline V CDR1 and CDR2: SGHTA, FQGNSA. CDR3 sequence reads: CASRPNSGSSYEQYF. CDR3 nucleotide sequence: TGTGCCAGCAGACCCAATAGCGGGAGCTCCTACGAGCAGTACTTC.

Only a few counts were recorded for this clone. The chain links TRBV13 to TRBJ2-3; the match to TRBD2 covers 9 bases. The trim removed 5 bases at V and 1 base at J, leaving 10 bases unmatched. Per germline, CDR1 PRHDT and CDR2 FYEKMQ (reference sequence). This CDR3 has 17 amino acids. The CDR3 loop is CASSQGRAGGRTDTQYF. The CDR3 DNA sequence: TGTGCCAGCAGCCAAGGTCGAGCGGGAGGACGCACAGATACGCAGTATTTT.

This clone showed up just a few times. The chain combines TRBV14 with TRBJ1-1, with D possibly being TRBD1 (6 bases). The CDR3 has 15 residues. Germline V gives CDR1 SGHDN, CDR2 FVKESK. V lost 3 bases and J 2 bases, leaving 13 bases between the germline ends. In DNA form, the CDR3 reads TGTGCCAGCAGCCACCCCAAGGACAGAAACACTGAAGCTTTCTTT. It codes for CASSHPKDRNTEAFF.

V and J are TRBV30 and TRBJ2-1, with no clear D. This CDR3 region has 14 residues. Trimming stripped 4 bases from V and 1 base from J, with 11 bases between. In germline, CDR1 is GTSNPN, CDR2 SVGIG (reference sequence). As DNA, the CDR3 is TGTGCCTGGAACGTCCGAAGGTCCTACAATGAGCAGTTCTTC. Protein product: CAWNVRRSYNEQFF.

The J gene is TRBJ2-3, the V gene TRBV29-1, with 10 bases identical to TRBD2. V dropped 7 bases and J dropped 5; count of bases not matched to a gene: 0. This CDR3 has 11 amino acids. Germline lookup yields CDR1 SQVTM and CDR2 ANQGSEA. CDR3 sequence: CSGLAGDTQYF. CDR3 sequence (DNA): TGCAGCGGACTAGCGGGAGATACGCAGTATTTT.

This clone was observed a few times. This chain uses TRBV2 with TRBJ1-5; D remains unclear. CDR1 and CDR2 from the germline V gene are SNHLY and FYNNEI. The CDR3 totals 13 residues. The V gene lost 4 bases and the J gene lost 0 bases, with 4 bases spanning the gap. CDR3 bases: TGTGCCAGCAGTGCAGATAGCAATCAGCCCCAGCATTTT. It specifies CASSADSNQPQHF.

The table lists this clone with a few counts. The rearrangement joins TRBV29-1 to TRBJ2-1; 9 positions match TRBD2. With V trimmed by 6 bases and J by 7 bases, 13 bases remained unmatched. The CDR3 totals 15 residues. CDR1 and CDR2 (germline): SQVTM, ANQGSEA. CDR3 bases: TGCAGCGTGGGGGGGATAGCGGGAGTGCGGAATGAGCAGTTCTTC. It translates to CSVGGIAGVRNEQFF.